This T cell receptor (beta chain) derives from a study of early T cells in non-severe SARS-CoV-2 infection. The wider study: The authors sequenced bulk RNA from unsorted whole blood, leaving chains unpaired.

This CDR3 contains 14 residues. Trimming stripped 6 bases from V and 7 bases from J, with 16 bases between. The V gene's germline CDR1 is ENHRY and CDR2 SYGVKD. Study results and caveats: Anti-spike CD8 responses were favored by VDJdb matching, which missed private and CD4 specificities.

This clonotype was seen at least ten times. Its antigen is unidentified. Unique molecular identifiers were affixed to single, distinct cDNA molecules. TCRdb analysed the 5' RACE reads with MiXCR anew, one entry per CDR3 protein. The table records roughly 34,000 distinct CDR3 sequences, roughly 4% of them present only once. This receptor was taken from an adult who was a healthcare worker with PCR-confirmed SARS-CoV-2 infection or an uninfected control (not recorded which). Sequenced sample: whole blood. V gene TRBV10-3 combines with J gene TRBJ2-1; D perhaps matches TRBD1 (6 bases). CDR3 in amino acids: CAISVQGGRNEQFF. CDR3 nucleotides: TGTGCCATCAGCGTACAGGGTGGGAGAAATGAGCAGTTCTTC.